The source of this TCR beta chain is a study of blood T cell repertoires in COVID-19. Across the study: The United States, Italy and Spain provided the acute and convalescent COVID-19 samples. T cells, B-cell-depleted T cells, or PBMCs provided the cDNA or gDNA that served as material.

Original data processing: Reference gene primer amplification in the assay estimated nucleated cell counts. TCRdb's table, derived via immunoSEQ multiplex PCR, lists solely in-frame clones and lacks some. V and J calls and clone size are given by that table; D and trimming were obtained from the DNA. The sample shows more than 50,000 clones, more than 85% of them seen only once. Trimming shortened V by 7 bases and J by 2 bases, and 12 bases separated the two germline ends. Germline V gene sequence: CDR1 GTSNPN, CDR2 SVGIG (reference sequence). This CDR3 is built from 13 residues. The sequencing sample was made of peripheral blood. The TCR originated in a human donor in a cohort sampled during active COVID-19. The chain links TRBV30 to TRBJ2-1; TRBD1 is a possible D gene (6 bases). The CDR3 region has the DNA TGTGCCTATAACAGGGCCCCCTACAATGAGCAGTTCTTC. Translating gives CAYNRAPYNEQFF.